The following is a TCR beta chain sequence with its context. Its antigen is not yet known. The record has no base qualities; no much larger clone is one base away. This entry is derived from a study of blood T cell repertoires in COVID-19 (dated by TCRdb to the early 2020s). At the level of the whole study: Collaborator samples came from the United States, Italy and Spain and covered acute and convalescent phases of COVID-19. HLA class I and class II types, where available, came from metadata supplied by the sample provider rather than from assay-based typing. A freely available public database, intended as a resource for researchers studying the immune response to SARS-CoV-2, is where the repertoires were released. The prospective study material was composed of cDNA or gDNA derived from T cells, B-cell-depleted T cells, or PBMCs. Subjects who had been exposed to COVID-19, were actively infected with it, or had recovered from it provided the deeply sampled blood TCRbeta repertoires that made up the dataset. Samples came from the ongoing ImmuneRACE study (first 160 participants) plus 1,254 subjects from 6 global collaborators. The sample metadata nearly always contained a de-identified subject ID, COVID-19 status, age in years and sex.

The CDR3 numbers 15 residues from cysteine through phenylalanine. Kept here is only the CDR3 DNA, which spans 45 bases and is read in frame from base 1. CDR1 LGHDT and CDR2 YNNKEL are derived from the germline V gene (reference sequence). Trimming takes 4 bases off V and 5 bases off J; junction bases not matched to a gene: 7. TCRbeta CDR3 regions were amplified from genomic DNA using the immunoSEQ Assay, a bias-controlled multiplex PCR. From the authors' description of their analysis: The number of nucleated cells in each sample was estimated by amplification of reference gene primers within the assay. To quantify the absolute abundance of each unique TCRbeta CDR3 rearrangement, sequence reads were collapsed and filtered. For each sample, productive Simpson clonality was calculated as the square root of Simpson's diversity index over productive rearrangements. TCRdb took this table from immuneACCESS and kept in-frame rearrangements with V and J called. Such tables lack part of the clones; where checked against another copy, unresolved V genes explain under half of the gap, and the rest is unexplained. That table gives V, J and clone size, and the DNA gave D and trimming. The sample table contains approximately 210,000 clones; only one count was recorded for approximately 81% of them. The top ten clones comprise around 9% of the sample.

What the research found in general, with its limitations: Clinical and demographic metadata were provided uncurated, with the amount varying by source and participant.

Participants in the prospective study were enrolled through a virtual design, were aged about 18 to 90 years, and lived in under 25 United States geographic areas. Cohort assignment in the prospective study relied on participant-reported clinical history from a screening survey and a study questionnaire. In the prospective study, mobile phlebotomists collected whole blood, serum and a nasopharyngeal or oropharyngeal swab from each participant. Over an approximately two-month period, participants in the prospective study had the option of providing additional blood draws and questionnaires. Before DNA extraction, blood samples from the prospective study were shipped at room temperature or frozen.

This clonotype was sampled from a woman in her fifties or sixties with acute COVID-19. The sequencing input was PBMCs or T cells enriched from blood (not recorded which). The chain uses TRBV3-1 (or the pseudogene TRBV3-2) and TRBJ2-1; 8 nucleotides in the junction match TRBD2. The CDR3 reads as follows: CASSRAGGGNNEQFF. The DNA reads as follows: TGTGCCAGCAGCCGAGCCGGGGGGGGGAACAATGAGCAGTTCTTC.